Listed here are 9 T cell receptor beta chains from one sample, sequenced in a study of blood T cell repertoires in COVID-19 (dated by TCRdb to about 2020). The library was produced with the immunoSEQ multiplex PCR assay. This is the immuneACCESS table as TCRdb keeps it, with only in-frame sequences that have V and J called. A part of the clones is gone; compared with another copy, unresolved V genes explain less than half, and the rest is unexplained. Present in this sample are roughly 200,000 clones, 89% of which were seen just once. The ten largest clones capture 3.5% to 4% of the sample. Sequencing used PBMCs or T cells enriched from blood (not recorded which). The receptors stem from a woman aged 25 to 39 with acute COVID-19.

This rearrangement joins TRBV5-5 to TRBJ2-1; 10 nucleotides agree with TRBD2. Germline V CDR1 and CDR2: SGHKS, YYEKEE (reference sequence). J was trimmed by 7 bases and V by 2 bases; bases with no gene match: 6. The CDR3 is 15 amino acids. The CDR3 sequence: CASSLLAGLWNEQFF. DNA for the CDR3: TGTGCCAGCAGCTTACTAGCGGGGCTTTGGAATGAGCAGTTCTTC.

The V and J genes are TRBV10-1 and TRBJ2-2; 7 bases fit TRBD2. Germline V lookup: CDR1 WNHNN, CDR2 SYGVQD (reference sequence). Losses at the gene ends were 3 bases for V and 3 bases for J; bases not matched to a gene: 1. The CDR3 length is 14 residues. Here the CDR3 reads CASSDGGYTGELFF. CDR3 coding DNA: TGCGCCAGCAGTGACGGGGGGTACACCGGGGAGCTGTTTTTT.

The rearrangement uses TRBV6-5 and TRBJ2-7; 12 positions agree with TRBD1. The CDR3 length is 15 residues. V lost 7 bases and J lost 4; bases outside the gene matches: 8. Looked up from germline, CDR1 is MNHEY and CDR2 is SVGAGI. Here the CDR3 reads CASKRDRGQSYEQYF. The CDR3 bases are TGTGCCAGCAAAAGGGACAGGGGGCAATCGTACGAGCAGTACTTC.

This clone was counted between two and nine times. The chain combines TRBV4-1 with TRBJ2-1, with D maybe TRBD1 (6 bases). V shed 4 bases and J shed 6 bases, with 19 bases lying between them. Germline V gives CDR1 MGHRA, CDR2 YSYEKL. The CDR3 sequence is 16 residues long. CDR3 sequence reads: CASSRTSGDYANEQFF. The CDR3, as DNA: TGCGCCAGCAGCCGGACCTCAGGGGATTACGCCAATGAGCAGTTCTTC.

V is TRBV7-2 and J is TRBJ1-5; D unclear. Per the germline V gene, CDR1 is SGHTA and CDR2 is FQGNSA. Trimming took 2 bases from V and 0 from J, leaving 8 bases between them. CDR3 length: 15 amino acids. The CDR3 protein is CASSLWAYSNQPQHF. DNA of the CDR3: TGTGCCAGCAGCTTATGGGCCTATAGCAATCAGCCCCAGCATTTT.

V gene TRBV28 combines with J gene TRBJ2-2; D possibly corresponds to TRBD1 (6 bases). CDR3 length: 15 amino acids. V was trimmed by 0 bases and J by 4 bases, leaving 9 bases between them. Germline V gives CDR1 MDHEN, CDR2 SYDVKM. CDR3 sequence: CASSLWDSSTGELFF. CDR3 coding DNA: TGTGCCAGCAGTTTATGGGACAGCAGCACCGGGGAGCTGTTTTTT.

This clone was counted a single time. The CDR3 sequence is CAISGAQGSYEQYF. CDR3 in DNA: TGTGCCATCAGCGGAGCCCAGGGTTCCTACGAGCAGTACTTC. The chain is built from TRBV10-3 and TRBJ2-7, with D perhaps matching TRBD1 (5 bases). The V end lost 6 bases, the J end lost 1 base, and 13 bases lay between the germline ends. From germline, CDR1 is ENHRY and CDR2 SYGVKD. The CDR3 sequence is 14 residues long.

The gene calls are TRBV30 and TRBJ2-1; 14 positions agree with TRBD2. J lost 10 bases, V lost 0 bases, and 2 bases had no gene match. The CDR3 contains 14 residues. Looked up from germline, CDR1 is GTSNPN and CDR2 is SVGIG (reference sequence). The DNA of the CDR3 is TGTGCCTGGAGTGTACGGACTAGCGGGGGGGAGCAGTTCTTC. This codes for CAWSVRTSGGEQFF.

The gene calls are TRBV11-3 and TRBJ2-1; 9 nucleotides agree with TRBD2. The CDR3 is made up of 15 amino acids. V lost 5 bases and J lost 10; bases outside the gene matches: 12. The germline CDR1 and CDR2 sequences are SGHNT and YENEEA. As DNA, the CDR3 is TGTGCCAGCAGCCCGGGAAGGGCGGGGGGGCCCGAGCAGTTCTTC. It translates to CASSPGRAGGPEQFF.